These 20 T cell receptor beta chains came from one sample sequenced in a study of shared clonotypes between healthy human individuals. Assay used: immunoSEQ multiplex PCR; TCRdb lists only in-frame clones, some missing. The table records hundreds of thousands of clones, roughly 96% of them present only once. CD45RO-negative CD8 cells positively selected for CCR7 made up the naive population, which excluded terminally differentiated effector memory CD45RA+ cells. Material: naive CD8+ T cells sorted from blood. The source is a woman aged 25 to 39 in good health.

The J gene is TRBJ1-1, the V gene TRBV4-1, with TRBD1 as a possible D gene (6 bases). The V end lost 4 bases, the J end lost 1 base, and 16 bases lay between the germline ends. The CDR3 is 16 amino acids. CDR1 is MGHRA, CDR2 YSYEKL, per germline. The CDR3 coding sequence is TGCGCCAGCAGCCGTCGAAACCGGGACAAGAACACTGAAGCTTTCTTT. It translates to CASSRRNRDKNTEAFF.

The chain employs TRBV18 and TRBJ1-5; 7 nucleotides agree with TRBD1. The CDR3 sequence is 19 residues long. Germline V lookup: CDR1 KGHSH, CDR2 LQKENI. With V trimmed by 3 bases and J by 2 bases, 16 bases remained unmatched. DNA of the CDR3: TGTGCCAGCTCACCTTATCCCGGGACAGAGGAAGCGGGCAATCAGCCCCAGCATTTT. It yields the protein CASSPYPGTEEAGNQPQHF. The full variable domain, rest sourced from reference TRBV18 and TRBJ1-5, is NAGVMQNPRHLVRRRGQEARLRCSPMKGHSHVYWYRQLPEEGLKFMVYLQKENIIDESGMPKERFSAEFPKEGPSILRIQQVVRGDSAAYFCASSPYPGTEEAGNQPQHFGDGTRLSIL.

J is TRBJ2-7 and V is TRBV4-1; the D is unclear. Germline CDR1 MGHRA, CDR2 YSYEKL. This CDR3 comprises 15 residues. The ends were cut back, 1 base at V and 3 bases at J, with 13 bases in the middle. CDR3 region: CASSQGTAVGYEQYF. CDR3 DNA sequence: TGCGCCAGCAGCCAAGGAACAGCAGTAGGCTACGAGCAGTACTTC.

The chain recombines TRBV4-1 with TRBJ1-1, with D hard to call. CDR1 is MGHRA and CDR2 is YSYEKL in the germline V gene. V was shortened by 3 bases and J by 6 bases, with 11 bases between the two germline ends. This CDR3 spans 13 amino acids. Here the CDR3 reads CASSHALGPEAFF. The CDR3 DNA sequence: TGCGCCAGCAGCCATGCCTTAGGCCCTGAAGCTTTCTTT.

The chain carries TRBV27 and TRBJ1-1; no reliable D call. This CDR3 is built from 13 residues. Germline lookup yields CDR1 MNHEY and CDR2 SMNVEV (reference sequence). Trimming pared 3 bases from V and 5 bases from J, leaving 10 bases between. CDR3 sequence reads: CASSFPGSTEAFF. The CDR3 DNA reads TGTGCCAGCAGTTTTCCGGGTTCAACTGAAGCTTTCTTT.

The chain links TRBV7-9 to TRBJ2-7; D is unclear. Germline CDR1 and CDR2: SEHNR and FQNEAQ (reference sequence). Trimming pared 5 bases from V and 3 bases from J, leaving 11 bases between. The CDR3 contains 13 residues. The CDR3 bases are TGTGCCAGCAGCAGAACAGCCATCTACGAGCAGTACTTC. Translated, it gives CASSRTAIYEQYF.

This chain links TRBV27 with TRBJ2-3; TRBD1 might be the D (6 bases). V was trimmed by 6 bases and J by 9 bases, leaving 16 bases between them. Germline CDR1 is MNHEY and CDR2 is SMNVEV (reference sequence). This CDR3 has 13 residues. The CDR3 region has the DNA TGTGCCAGCAGCTCCAGGGGTGCGGGCACGCAGTATTTT. Translated: CASSSRGAGTQYF.

The J gene is TRBJ1-6, the V gene TRBV7-6, with D unclear. The germline gives CDR1 SGHVS, CDR2 FNYEAQ. V lost 0 bases, J lost 7 bases, and 10 bases lay in between. This CDR3 is 15 amino acids long. The CDR3 here is CASSLAVQVNSPLHF. CDR3 nucleotide sequence: TGTGCCAGCAGCTTAGCGGTCCAGGTAAATTCACCCCTCCACTTT.

The V gene is TRBV28, the J gene TRBJ2-1; maybe TRBD2 (7 bases). Germline-derived CDR1 and CDR2 are MDHEN and SYDVKM. The length of the CDR3 is 15 residues. Trimming took off 3 bases at V and 8 bases at J, with 17 bases between the two ends. The CDR3: CASSFSAVGGHEQFF. The CDR3 DNA follows: TGTGCCAGCAGTTTCTCGGCGGTGGGGGGGCATGAGCAGTTCTTC.

This rearrangement joins TRBV19 to TRBJ1-1; D not certain. V lost 3 bases and J lost 4, with 6 bases in between. CDR3 length equals 12 residues. In germline, CDR1 is LNHDA, CDR2 SQIVND (reference sequence). CDR3 sequence: CASSMGITEAFF. Written as DNA, the CDR3 is TGTGCCAGTAGTATGGGAATCACTGAAGCTTTCTTT.

CDR3 sequence: CASRHGTLSGRGGEQYF. In DNA, the CDR3 is TGTGCCAGCAGACATGGCACTCTGTCCGGCCGGGGAGGGGAGCAGTACTTC. The rearrangement links TRBV7-8 to TRBJ2-7, with 7 bases aligning to TRBD2. The V segment lost 6 bases and the J segment 7 bases; nucleotides outside the gene matches: 21. The CDR3 is 17 residues long. In germline, CDR1 is SGHVS, CDR2 FQNEAQ.

The chain is built from TRBV5-5 and TRBJ2-2; D perhaps matches TRBD1 (5 bases). The V end lost 0 bases, the J end lost 7 bases, and 13 bases lay between the germline ends. The CDR3 runs 15 residues. Per the germline V gene, CDR1 is SGHKS and CDR2 is YYEKEE (reference sequence). CDR3: CASSLDYQRGGELFF. The CDR3 DNA reads TGTGCCAGCAGCTTGGATTACCAAAGGGGCGGGGAGCTGTTTTTT.

The chain employs TRBV4-1 and TRBJ2-2, with D possibly TRBD2 on 6 matching bases. This CDR3 region has 16 residues. V lost 7 bases, J lost 3 bases, and 18 bases lay in between. Germline CDR1 reads MGHRA; CDR2 reads YSYEKL. The CDR3 DNA sequence: TGCGCCAGCACTCGGGTCGGGAGTACGGACACCGGGGAGCTGTTTTTT. Translated: CASTRVGSTDTGELFF.

In regard to this clone: Other DNA sequences within the sample encode an identical CDR3. CDR3 DNA: TGTGCCAGCAGCCCGCACTCGTATGAGCAGTTCTTC. Amino acid sequence: CASSPHSYEQFF. The chain joins TRBV6-5 to TRBJ2-1; the D is unclear. This CDR3 spans 12 amino acids. Germline assignment: CDR1 MNHEY and CDR2 SVGAGI. V lost 6 bases and J 8 bases, leaving 11 bases between the germline ends.

The V and J genes are TRBV2 and TRBJ2-1, with a possible D match to TRBD2 (6 bases). The CDR3 covers 15 residues. The germline gives CDR1 SNHLY, CDR2 FYNNEI. Trimming shortened V by 2 bases and J by 6 bases, and 14 bases separated the two germline ends. The CDR3 DNA reads TGTGCCAGCAGTGAACCGGGGGTGAGGGGCAATGAGCAGTTCTTC. Its translation is CASSEPGVRGNEQFF.

This clone was picked up one time. The DNA for the CDR3 is TGTGCCAGCAGTTTTTTAACAGGGCGGACCGGGGAGCTGTTTTTT. This gives the protein CASSFLTGRTGELFF. The V gene is TRBV28, the J gene TRBJ2-2, with D perhaps TRBD1 (6 bases). The CDR3 extends over 15 amino acids. The V gene lost 3 bases and the J gene lost 5 bases, with 13 bases spanning the gap. Germline CDR1 reads MDHEN; CDR2 reads SYDVKM.

This chain links TRBV7-8 with TRBJ1-5; D might be TRBD1 (6 bases). This CDR3 spans 16 amino acids. Between the trimmed V and J ends, which lost 0 bases and 2 bases, there was a span of 11 bases. Germline V lookup: CDR1 SGHVS, CDR2 FQNEAQ. In DNA form, the CDR3 reads TGTGCCAGCAGCTTAGCCCTGGACAGACGCAATCAGCCCCAGCATTTT. Residues: CASSLALDRRNQPQHF.

The chain employs TRBV5-5 and TRBJ2-3; TRBD1 matches at 9 bases. The CDR3 sequence is 17 residues long. The V segment lost 4 bases and the J segment 2 bases; nucleotides outside the gene matches: 11. CDR1 is SGHKS and CDR2 is YYEKEE in the germline V gene (reference sequence). In nucleotides, the CDR3 is TGTGCCAGCAGCCTAGGGACAGGGAATGAAAACACAGATACGCAGTATTTT. This translates into CASSLGTGNENTDTQYF.

The rearrangement joins TRBV19 to TRBJ1-5, with TRBD1 matching 11 bases. This CDR3 is 15 amino acids long. V lost 3 bases, J lost 7 bases, and 5 bases stayed unmatched. The germline V gene encodes CDR1 LNHDA and CDR2 SQIVND (reference sequence). Written as DNA, the CDR3 is TGTGCCAGTAGTATTTCGGGACAGGGGGGACAGCCCCAGCATTTT. This translates into CASSISGQGGQPQHF. Looking up the rest from reference TRBV19 and TRBJ1-5 gives the full variable domain: DGGITQSPKYLFRKEGQNVTLSCEQNLNHDAMYWYRQDPGQGLRLIYYSQIVNDFQKGDIAEGYSVSREKKESFPLTVTSAQKNPTAFYLCASSISGQGGQPQHFGDGTRLSIL.

The rearrangement links TRBV7-2 to TRBJ2-5; TRBD2 matches 9 bases. The DNA end lines up better with TRBJ2-7; the J call may be wrong. The CDR3 totals 18 residues. Germline V CDR1 and CDR2: SGHTA, FQGNSA. In DNA, the CDR3 is TGTGCCAGCAGCTTAGGAGTGCTAGCGGCGGGAGGGCCCGACGAGCAGTACTTC. This codes for CASSLGVLAAGGPDEQYF.